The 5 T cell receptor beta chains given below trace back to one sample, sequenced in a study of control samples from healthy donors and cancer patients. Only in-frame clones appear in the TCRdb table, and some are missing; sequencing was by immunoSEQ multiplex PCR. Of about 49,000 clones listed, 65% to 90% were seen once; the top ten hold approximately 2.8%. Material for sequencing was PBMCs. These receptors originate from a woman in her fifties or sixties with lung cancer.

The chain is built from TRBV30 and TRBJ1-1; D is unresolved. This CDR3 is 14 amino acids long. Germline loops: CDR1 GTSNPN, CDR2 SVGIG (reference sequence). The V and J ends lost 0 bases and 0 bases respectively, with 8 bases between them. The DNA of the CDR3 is TGTGCCTGGAGTGTACGGCAATTGAACACTGAAGCTTTCTTT. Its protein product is CAWSVRQLNTEAFF.

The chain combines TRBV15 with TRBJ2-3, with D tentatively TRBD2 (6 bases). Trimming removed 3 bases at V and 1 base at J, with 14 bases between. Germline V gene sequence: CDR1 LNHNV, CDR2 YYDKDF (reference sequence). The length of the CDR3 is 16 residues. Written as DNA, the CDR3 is TGTGCCACCAGCAGTACTAGCTTCCTGGGCACAGATACGCAGTATTTT. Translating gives CATSSTSFLGTDTQYF. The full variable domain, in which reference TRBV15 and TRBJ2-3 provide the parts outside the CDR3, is DAMVIQNPRYQVTQFGKPVTLSCSQTLNHNVMYWYQQKSSQAPKLLFHYYDKDFNNEADTPDNFQSRRPNTSFCFLDIRSPGLGDTAMYLCATSSTSFLGTDTQYFGPGTRLTVL.

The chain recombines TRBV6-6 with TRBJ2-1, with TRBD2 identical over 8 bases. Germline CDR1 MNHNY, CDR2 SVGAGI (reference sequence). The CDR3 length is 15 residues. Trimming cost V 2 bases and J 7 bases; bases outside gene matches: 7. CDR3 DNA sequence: TGTGCCAGCAGTTACGTCCGGGGGGGCCGGAATGAGCAGTTCTTC. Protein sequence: CASSYVRGGRNEQFF.

The CDR3 protein is CASSYSGTGNQPQHF. The CDR3 DNA follows: TGTGCCAGCAGTTACTCCGGGACAGGTAATCAGCCCCAGCATTTT. The chain carries TRBV6-5 and TRBJ1-5; TRBD1 agrees at 8 bases. Germline CDR1 and CDR2: MNHEY and SVGAGI. The CDR3 is 15 residues long. V shed 0 bases and J 4 bases; nucleotides not matched to a gene: 2.

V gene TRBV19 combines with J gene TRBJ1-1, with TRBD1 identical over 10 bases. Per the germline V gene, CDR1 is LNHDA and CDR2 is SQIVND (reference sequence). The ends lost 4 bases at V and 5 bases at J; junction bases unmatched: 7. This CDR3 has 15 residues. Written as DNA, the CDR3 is TGTGCCAGTAGTAGGTTACAGGGACAGGGGACTGAAGCTTTCTTT. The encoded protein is CASSRLQGQGTEAFF. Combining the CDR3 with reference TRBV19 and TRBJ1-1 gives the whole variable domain DGGITQSPKYLFRKEGQNVTLSCEQNLNHDAMYWYRQDPGQGLRLIYYSQIVNDFQKGDIAEGYSVSREKKESFPLTVTSAQKNPTAFYLCASSRLQGQGTEAFFGQGTRLTVV.